The 15 T cell receptor beta chains given below trace back to one sample, sequenced in a study of cytomegalovirus exposure and HLA in healthy donors. Only in-frame clones appear in the TCRdb table, and some are missing; sequencing was by immunoSEQ multiplex PCR. The table includes about 67,000 clones, 94% detected once. Specimen: PBMCs. The receptors shown here come from a woman under 30 in good health and CMV-seronegative.

The rearrangement links TRBV28 to TRBJ1-1; a weak D match, TRBD1 (6 bases). The V and J ends lost 0 bases and 0 bases respectively, with 8 bases between them. Germline V gene sequence: CDR1 MDHEN, CDR2 SYDVKM. The CDR3 has 15 amino acids. In nucleotides, the CDR3 is TGTGCCAGCAGTTTATGGACAGGAGTGAACACTGAAGCTTTCTTT. Its protein is CASSLWTGVNTEAFF.

The J gene is TRBJ2-5, the V gene TRBV18; TRBD1 matches 9 bases. The CDR3 is made up of 15 amino acids. The germline V gene encodes CDR1 KGHSH and CDR2 LQKENI. J lost 5 bases, V lost 4 bases, and 8 bases had no gene match. The chain's CDR3 is CASSLRTGVRETQYF. The CDR3 region has the DNA TGTGCCAGCTCACTTAGGACAGGGGTACGGGAGACCCAGTACTTC. The full variable domain, with the rest looked up from reference TRBV18 and TRBJ2-5, is NAGVMQNPRHLVRRRGQEARLRCSPMKGHSHVYWYRQLPEEGLKFMVYLQKENIIDESGMPKERFSAEFPKEGPSILRIQQVVRGDSAAYFCASSLRTGVRETQYFGPGTRLLVL.

In DNA, the CDR3 is TGTGCCAGCAGAACAGGGGGAGGTCAAGAGACCCAGTACTTC. Translation: CASRTGGGQETQYF. The genes are TRBV7-9 and TRBJ2-5; 8 nucleotides align to TRBD1. The CDR3 is 14 residues long. Germline assignment: CDR1 SEHNR and CDR2 FQNEAQ (reference sequence). The ends lost 6 bases at V and 2 bases at J; junction bases unmatched: 5.

The V and J genes are TRBV7-8 and TRBJ2-5; 12 nucleotides match TRBD2. Trimming cost V 5 bases and J 2 bases; bases outside gene matches: 12. From germline, CDR1 is SGHVS and CDR2 FQNEAQ. The CDR3 runs 18 residues. This chain's CDR3 is CASSPWTSGADVQETQYF. The CDR3, as DNA: TGTGCCAGCAGCCCCTGGACTAGCGGGGCGGACGTACAAGAGACCCAGTACTTC.

The chain recombines TRBV4-1 with TRBJ1-3, with a tentative D call TRBD1 (6 bases). Germline V CDR1 and CDR2: MGHRA, YSYEKL. V lost 4 bases and J 0 bases, leaving 22 bases between the germline ends. There are 19 residues in the CDR3. CDR3 DNA sequence: TGCGCCAGCAGCCCACCAGTCCTAGACAGGACCTCCTCTGGAAACACCATATATTTT. Its protein is CASSPPVLDRTSSGNTIYF.

In its sample, this clone was seen a few times. The rearrangement joins TRBV14 to TRBJ1-1, with D uncertain. Trimming took off 2 bases at V and 4 bases at J, with 8 bases between the two ends. The CDR3 is 13 residues long. Germline V gene lookup returns CDR1 SGHDN and CDR2 FVKESK. The CDR3 sequence: CASSQIQSTEAFF. The DNA of the CDR3 is TGTGCCAGCAGCCAAATACAGTCCACTGAAGCTTTCTTT.

This clone occurred once. The chain is built from TRBV5-4 and TRBJ2-1, with TRBD1 matching 11 bases. The germline CDR1 and CDR2 sequences are SGHNT and YYREEE (reference sequence). After removal of 2 bases from V and 6 bases from J, the junction contained 7 bases not matched to a gene. The CDR3 loop spans 16 amino acids. The CDR3 loop is CASSLRPGQGGNEQFF. The CDR3 nucleotides are TGTGCCAGCAGCTTACGGCCGGGACAGGGGGGCAATGAGCAGTTCTTC.

V usage is TRBV14 and J usage is TRBJ2-7; perhaps TRBD1 as D (5 bases). Trimming shortened V by 0 bases and J by 6 bases, and 12 bases separated the two germline ends. Germline V CDR1 and CDR2: SGHDN, FVKESK. The CDR3 contains 14 residues. CDR3 loop: CASSQEWGDREQYF. The CDR3 region has the DNA TGTGCCAGCAGCCAAGAATGGGGCGATCGCGAGCAGTACTTC. The full variable domain, in which reference TRBV14 and TRBJ2-7 provide the parts outside the CDR3, is EAGVTQFPSHSVIEKGQTVTLRCDPISGHDNLYWYRRVMGKEIKFLLHFVKESKQDESGMPNNRFLAERTGGTYSTLKVQPAELEDSGVYFCASSQEWGDREQYFGPGTRLTVT.

The chain combines TRBV27 with TRBJ2-3; D uncertain. Trimming left V 3 bases short and J 2 bases short, with 6 bases between. Germline V gene lookup returns CDR1 MNHEY and CDR2 SMNVEV (reference sequence). The CDR3 length is 13 residues. The CDR3 nucleotides read TGTGCCAGCAGTTTCATCAACACAGATACGCAGTATTTT. Amino acid sequence: CASSFINTDTQYF.

V gene TRBV7-2 combines with J gene TRBJ2-1; 9 bases agree with TRBD2. V lost 3 bases to trimming and J lost 4 bases; unmatched junction nucleotides: 4. The CDR3 runs 15 residues. Germline CDR1 SGHTA, CDR2 FQGNSA. The CDR3 region is CASSFVAGAYNEQFF. For the CDR3, the DNA is TGTGCCAGCAGCTTCGTAGCGGGGGCTTACAATGAGCAGTTCTTC.

This chain connects TRBV5-4 to TRBJ2-7; 7 bases are shared with TRBD1. The V gene's germline CDR1 is SGHNT and CDR2 YYREEE (reference sequence). The CDR3 spans 16 residues. V lost 4 bases and J lost 2; bases outside the gene matches: 12. This chain's CDR3 is CASSIRQGRLAYEQYF. The DNA of the CDR3 is TGTGCCAGCAGCATACGACAGGGTCGCCTCGCCTACGAGCAGTACTTC.

The chain uses TRBV7-8 and TRBJ2-1, with 9 bases matching TRBD2. The CDR3 runs to 16 residues. Germline values: CDR1 SGHVS, CDR2 FQNEAQ. J gave up 5 bases and V 5 bases, and 10 bases lay outside the gene matches. DNA for the CDR3: TGTGCCAGCAGCCGAGAGGCTAGCGGGGTGCACAATGAGCAGTTCTTC. Translated, it gives CASSREASGVHNEQFF.

V usage is TRBV6-6 and J usage is TRBJ2-7, with D perhaps TRBD1 (5 bases). Germline V gene sequence: CDR1 MNHNY, CDR2 SVGAGI (reference sequence). V was shortened by 0 bases and J by 3 bases, with 12 bases between the two germline ends. This CDR3 has 15 residues. The CDR3 bases are TGTGCCAGCAGTTACTCGTCAGGGTGGAACTACGAGCAGTACTTC. It is translated as CASSYSSGWNYEQYF.

The V call is TRBV29-1, the J call TRBJ2-6; D is perhaps TRBD1 (5 bases). Trimming stripped 6 bases from V and 2 bases from J, with 5 bases between. This CDR3 has 12 amino acids. Germline CDR1 is SQVTM and CDR2 is ANQGSEA. CDR3 protein: CSVRAGANVLTF. DNA for the CDR3: TGCAGCGTCAGGGCTGGGGCCAACGTCCTGACTTTC.

In regard to this clone: At one end, the junction sequence differs from germline, possibly due to a read error. The V call is TRBV7-7, the J call TRBJ1-3, with D possibly being TRBD1 (6 bases). The CDR3 consists of 14 residues. The V gene's germline CDR1 is SSHAT and CDR2 FNYEAQ (reference sequence). The CDR3 sequence is CASSRTESGNTIYF. The CDR3 nucleotides are TGTGCTAGCAGTCGGACAGAATCTGGAAACACCATATATTTT.